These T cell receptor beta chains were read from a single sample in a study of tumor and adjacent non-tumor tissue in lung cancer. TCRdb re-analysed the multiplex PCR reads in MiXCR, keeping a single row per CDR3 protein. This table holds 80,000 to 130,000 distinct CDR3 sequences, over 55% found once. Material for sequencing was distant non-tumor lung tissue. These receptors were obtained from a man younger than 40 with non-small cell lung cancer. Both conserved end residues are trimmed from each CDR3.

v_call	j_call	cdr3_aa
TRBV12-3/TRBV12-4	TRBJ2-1	ASTSGAYTEQF
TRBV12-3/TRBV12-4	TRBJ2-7	ASSSPPYEQY
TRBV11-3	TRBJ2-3	ASSLGRVADTQY
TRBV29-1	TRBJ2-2	SVEASGRETWELF
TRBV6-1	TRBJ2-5	ASTPSAETQY
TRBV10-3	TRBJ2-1	AISDQGAMQF
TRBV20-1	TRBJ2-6	SARDRLAGLSGANVLT
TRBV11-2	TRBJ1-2	ASSGGTIYGYT
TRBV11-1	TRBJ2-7	VSSVPSLHEQY
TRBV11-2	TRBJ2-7	ASTLPRGSSGGYEQY
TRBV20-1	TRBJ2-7	SAKMASSEQY
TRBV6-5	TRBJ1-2	ASSGQGGGYT
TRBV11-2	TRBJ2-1	ASKEVGEQF
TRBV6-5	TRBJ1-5	ASRTGGIGQHQH
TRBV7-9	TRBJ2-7	ASSFGTASEQY
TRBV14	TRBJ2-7	ASSLGPAAEQY
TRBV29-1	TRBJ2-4	SVQTGMNIQY
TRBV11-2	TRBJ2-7	ASSTPGTRYHEPY
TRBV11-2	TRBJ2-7	ASSGRQGLGFEQY
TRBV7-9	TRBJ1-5	ASSFTDTNQPQH
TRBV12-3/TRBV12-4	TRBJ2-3	ASSLDGGDTQY
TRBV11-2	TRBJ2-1	ASSLFQGINNEQF
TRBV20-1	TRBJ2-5	SATQQGTQC
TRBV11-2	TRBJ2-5	AGSPPGGGLQETQY
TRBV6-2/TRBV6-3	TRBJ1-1	TSSPGLAAF
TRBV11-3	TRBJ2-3	ASSSGQGAGDTQY
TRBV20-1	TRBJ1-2	GANLGQGYGGYT
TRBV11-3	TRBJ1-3	ASLVSSGNTIY
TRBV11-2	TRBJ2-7	ASGPGGTAYEQY
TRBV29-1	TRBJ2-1	SVENLPVAV
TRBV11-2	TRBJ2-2	AGSFWGTGNIGELF
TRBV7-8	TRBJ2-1	ASSSPGHGTSGSFYNEQF
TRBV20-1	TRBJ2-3	SATRTDTQY
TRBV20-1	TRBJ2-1	SAMWYSSYNEQF
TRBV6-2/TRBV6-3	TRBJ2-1	ASNPGLAGGAVQF
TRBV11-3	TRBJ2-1	ASSPGLVGGVYNEQF
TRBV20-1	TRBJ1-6	SAMVQGFSPLH
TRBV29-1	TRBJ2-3	SVGRIGVDTQY
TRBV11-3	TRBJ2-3	ASGRGTSGRSDTQY
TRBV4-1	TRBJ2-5	ASSHAPDREETHY
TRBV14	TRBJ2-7	ASSRTSEQY
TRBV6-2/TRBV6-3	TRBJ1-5	ASTRGGSNEPQH
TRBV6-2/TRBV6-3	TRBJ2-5	ASNYLSSLAGGPGAETQY
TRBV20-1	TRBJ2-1	SALDTLTSGRGEQF
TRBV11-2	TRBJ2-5	ATSPGPAGGQETQY
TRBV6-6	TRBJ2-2	ASSNENKRAGELF
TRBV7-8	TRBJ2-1	ASSFGGDRRYNEQF
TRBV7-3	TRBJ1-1	ASSLNSNIGAF
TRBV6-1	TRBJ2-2	ASSARTENIGELF
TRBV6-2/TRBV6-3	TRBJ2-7	ASSYPSYEQY
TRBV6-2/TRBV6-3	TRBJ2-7	ASRHQDYEQY
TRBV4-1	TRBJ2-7	ASSQQAGSSEQY
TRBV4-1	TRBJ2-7	ASSREGAGGWGQY
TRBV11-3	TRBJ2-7	ASSRGSGPSYEQY